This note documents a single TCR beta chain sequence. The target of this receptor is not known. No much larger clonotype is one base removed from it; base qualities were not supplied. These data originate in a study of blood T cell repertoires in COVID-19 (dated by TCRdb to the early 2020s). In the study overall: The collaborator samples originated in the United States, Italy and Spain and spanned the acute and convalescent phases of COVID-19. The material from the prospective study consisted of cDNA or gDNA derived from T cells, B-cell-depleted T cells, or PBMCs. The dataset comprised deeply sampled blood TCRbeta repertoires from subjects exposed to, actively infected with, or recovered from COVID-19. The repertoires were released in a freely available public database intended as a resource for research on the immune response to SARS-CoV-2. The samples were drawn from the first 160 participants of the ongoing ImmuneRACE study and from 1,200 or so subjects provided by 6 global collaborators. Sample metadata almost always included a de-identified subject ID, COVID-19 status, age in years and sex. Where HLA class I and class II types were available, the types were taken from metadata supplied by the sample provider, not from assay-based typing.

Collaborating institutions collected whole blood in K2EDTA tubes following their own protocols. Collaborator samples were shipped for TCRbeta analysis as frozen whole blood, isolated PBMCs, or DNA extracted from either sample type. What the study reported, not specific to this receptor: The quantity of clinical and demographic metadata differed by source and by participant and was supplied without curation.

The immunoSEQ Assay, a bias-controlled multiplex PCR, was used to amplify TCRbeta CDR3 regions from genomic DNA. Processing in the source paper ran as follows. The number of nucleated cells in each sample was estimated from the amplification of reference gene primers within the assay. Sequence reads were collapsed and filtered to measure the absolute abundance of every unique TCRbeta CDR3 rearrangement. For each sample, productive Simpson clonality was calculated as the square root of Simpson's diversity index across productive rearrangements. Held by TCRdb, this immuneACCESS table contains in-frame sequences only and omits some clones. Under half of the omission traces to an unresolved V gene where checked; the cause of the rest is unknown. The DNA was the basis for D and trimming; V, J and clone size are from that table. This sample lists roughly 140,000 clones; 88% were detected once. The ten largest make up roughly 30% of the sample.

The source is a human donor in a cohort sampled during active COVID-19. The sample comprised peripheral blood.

The CDR3 protein is CASSSTIGTGGNSPLHF. In nucleotides, the sequence is TGTGCCAGCAGCTCGACGATTGGGACAGGGGGGAATTCACCCCTCCACTTT. The chain is encoded by TRBV13 joined to TRBJ1-6; 11 junctional bases match TRBD1. Here V drops 4 bases and J drops 7 bases, and the junction holds 9 bases not matched to any gene. Taken from the germline V gene (reference sequence), the CDR1 and CDR2 loops are PRHDT and FYEKMQ. There are 17 amino acids in the CDR3, from cysteine to phenylalanine inclusive. CDR3 DNA is the only sequence kept; it has 51 bases, read in frame from the first base.